What follows is one T cell receptor (beta chain) and its context. Its antigen is unidentified. One heparinised draw of blood, averaging about 116 mL, came from each donor. Markers CD45RO/CCR7/CD25/CD127/CD95/CD27 served to sort CD4+ naive, central memory, regulatory and stem cell-like memory cells. Sorted populations were all over 95% pure. These data are taken from a study of beta chain features in type 1 diabetes. Isolated RNA was reverse transcribed in full, so expressed TCRB transcripts were sequenced. Profiling relied on immunoSEQ multiplex PCR, and the TCRdb table lists in-frame clones only, not all of them. Found here are 150,000 or so clones, around a tenth of them singletons; the top ten hold 0.5% to 0.65%. The study's findings and limits: Relative to healthy donors, patients appeared to have naive, central memory and Treg TCRB repertoires that were more similar.

The TCR comes from a woman in her 40s in good health. Material for sequencing was central memory CD4+ T cells from blood.

This CDR3 reads CASRWGENTGELFF. The CDR3 DNA is TGCGCCAGCAGGTGGGGGGAGAACACCGGGGAGCTGTTTTTT. J is TRBJ2-2 and V is TRBV4-1, with D perhaps matching TRBD2 (6 bases). This CDR3 comprises 14 residues. The germline CDR1 and CDR2 sequences are MGHRA and YSYEKL. Trimming removed 6 bases at V and 1 base at J, with 9 bases between.